This is a list of T cell receptor beta chains from one sample in a study of blood T cell repertoires in COVID-19. Profiling relied on immunoSEQ multiplex PCR, and the TCRdb table lists in-frame clones only, not all of them. This table holds 200,000 to 250,000 clones, 75% to 85% found once. What was sequenced was peripheral blood. The receptors were gathered from a man aged 45 to 65 with active or convalescent COVID-19. The CDR3 runs from the conserved cysteine through the conserved F or W. The D gene is left open where the match is weak.

V gene	J gene	D gene	CDR3 protein
TRBV3-1/TRBV3-2	TRBJ1-4	.	CASSQEIGGRGEKLFF
TRBV4-1	TRBJ2-1	TRBD1	CASSQDETGANEQFF
TRBV5-1	TRBJ1-3	TRBD1	CASSRGQGNTIYF
TRBV3-1/TRBV3-2	TRBJ2-1	.	CASSQARYNEQFF
TRBV19	TRBJ2-1	.	CASSIVQGNEQFF
TRBV7-3	TRBJ2-3	TRBD1	CASSSTGYTDTQYF
TRBV7-3	TRBJ1-6	TRBD1	CASSLDRGVSPLHF
TRBV6-6	TRBJ1-2	TRBD1	CASSQRPGQDLYGYTF
TRBV7-9	TRBJ1-1	.	CASSSDGTHRPEAFF
TRBV7-2	TRBJ2-3	TRBD2	CASSLGGRAKDTQYF
TRBV13	TRBJ2-1	TRBD2	CASSSSGLPYNEQFF
TRBV25-1	TRBJ2-1	.	CASGRSGYNEQFF
TRBV14	TRBJ1-1	TRBD1	CASSQGQGAGRAEAFF
TRBV5-1	TRBJ1-6	TRBD1	CASTPGQDNSPLHF
TRBV5-4	TRBJ1-1	.	CASSPGAGLMNTEAFF
TRBV6-2/TRBV6-3	TRBJ2-3	.	CASSYVAGPADTQYF
TRBV6-1	TRBJ2-1	.	CASSEGVVYNEQFF
TRBV11-2	TRBJ1-4	.	CASSPPGGTNEKLFF
TRBV19	TRBJ2-3	.	CASSMTWGATDTQYF
TRBV6-5	TRBJ2-7	TRBD2	CASSKTSGNIYEQYF
TRBV4-1	TRBJ2-7	.	CASSREAGAGEQYF
TRBV15	TRBJ2-4	TRBD1	CATSSLPDRALGKNIQYF
TRBV5-1	TRBJ2-5	.	CASSYTGARETQYF
TRBV4-3	TRBJ2-2	.	CASSQERLAPLNTGELFF
TRBV11-2	TRBJ2-1	.	CASSPRFQQGNSYNEQFF
TRBV6-5	TRBJ2-5	TRBD2	CASSYSAGVETQYF
TRBV9	TRBJ1-5	.	CASSVVPAAPRPLYSNQPQHF
TRBV29-1	TRBJ1-1	.	CSVFSNTEAFF
TRBV9	TRBJ2-7	.	CASSVDPREVWSEQYF
TRBV4-3	TRBJ2-2	TRBD2	CASSQLAGGPTGELFF
TRBV12-2	TRBJ1-1	.	CASRLAPGLNTEAFF
TRBV3-1/TRBV3-2	TRBJ2-2	TRBD2	CASRQSLAAGELFF
TRBV5-4	TRBJ2-5	TRBD1	CASSLQTGVQETQYF
TRBV5-1	TRBJ1-1	.	CASRPQGTNTEAFF
TRBV6-5	TRBJ2-5	TRBD2	CASSRLAGDQETQYF
TRBV5-1	TRBJ1-2	.	CASSPSAGTTNYGYTF
TRBV4-3	TRBJ1-2	.	CASSQEDVTALNYGYTF
TRBV29-1	TRBJ1-2	TRBD1	CSVDSRDSNYGYTF
TRBV2	TRBJ1-2	TRBD1	CASSADRAFYGYTF
TRBV28	TRBJ1-5	.	CASSIRGDRSNQPQHF
TRBV5-1	TRBJ2-1	TRBD2	CASSLSPSGSGWNEQFF
TRBV18	TRBJ1-6	.	CASSPSGGSSYNSPLHF
TRBV5-4	TRBJ2-5	TRBD2	CASSRSLAGDETQYF
TRBV7-2	TRBJ2-1	TRBD2	CASSLGSGRPYNEQFF
TRBV29-1	TRBJ2-3	.	CSVDRLEEYF
TRBV28	TRBJ1-3	TRBD1	CASSLDRGLSGNTIYF
TRBV24-1	TRBJ2-7	.	CATSDSDSPYEQYF
TRBV7-2	TRBJ2-5	TRBD2	CASSYGLAGGRETQYF
TRBV9	TRBJ1-2	.	CASSVGPGQNYGYTF
TRBV7-2	TRBJ1-2	.	CASSQFRIATGNYGYTF
TRBV4-1	TRBJ2-1	.	CASSQGLQGIYNEQFF
TRBV7-2	TRBJ1-2	.	CASSLERTGSSYTF
TRBV9	TRBJ2-1	TRBD1	CASSPQGERHSYNEQFF
TRBV5-5	TRBJ1-2	.	CASSVSPGHSNYGYTF
TRBV4-1	TRBJ2-6	.	CASSLGGRGKSGANVLTF
TRBV2	TRBJ2-5	TRBD2	CASSTSPGLAGGYQETQYF
TRBV7-9	TRBJ1-4	.	CASSLVGSGEKLFF
TRBV10-1	TRBJ1-5	.	CASSVHRDPPLYSNQPQHF
TRBV4-1	TRBJ1-2	TRBD1	CASSLRTGRGYTF